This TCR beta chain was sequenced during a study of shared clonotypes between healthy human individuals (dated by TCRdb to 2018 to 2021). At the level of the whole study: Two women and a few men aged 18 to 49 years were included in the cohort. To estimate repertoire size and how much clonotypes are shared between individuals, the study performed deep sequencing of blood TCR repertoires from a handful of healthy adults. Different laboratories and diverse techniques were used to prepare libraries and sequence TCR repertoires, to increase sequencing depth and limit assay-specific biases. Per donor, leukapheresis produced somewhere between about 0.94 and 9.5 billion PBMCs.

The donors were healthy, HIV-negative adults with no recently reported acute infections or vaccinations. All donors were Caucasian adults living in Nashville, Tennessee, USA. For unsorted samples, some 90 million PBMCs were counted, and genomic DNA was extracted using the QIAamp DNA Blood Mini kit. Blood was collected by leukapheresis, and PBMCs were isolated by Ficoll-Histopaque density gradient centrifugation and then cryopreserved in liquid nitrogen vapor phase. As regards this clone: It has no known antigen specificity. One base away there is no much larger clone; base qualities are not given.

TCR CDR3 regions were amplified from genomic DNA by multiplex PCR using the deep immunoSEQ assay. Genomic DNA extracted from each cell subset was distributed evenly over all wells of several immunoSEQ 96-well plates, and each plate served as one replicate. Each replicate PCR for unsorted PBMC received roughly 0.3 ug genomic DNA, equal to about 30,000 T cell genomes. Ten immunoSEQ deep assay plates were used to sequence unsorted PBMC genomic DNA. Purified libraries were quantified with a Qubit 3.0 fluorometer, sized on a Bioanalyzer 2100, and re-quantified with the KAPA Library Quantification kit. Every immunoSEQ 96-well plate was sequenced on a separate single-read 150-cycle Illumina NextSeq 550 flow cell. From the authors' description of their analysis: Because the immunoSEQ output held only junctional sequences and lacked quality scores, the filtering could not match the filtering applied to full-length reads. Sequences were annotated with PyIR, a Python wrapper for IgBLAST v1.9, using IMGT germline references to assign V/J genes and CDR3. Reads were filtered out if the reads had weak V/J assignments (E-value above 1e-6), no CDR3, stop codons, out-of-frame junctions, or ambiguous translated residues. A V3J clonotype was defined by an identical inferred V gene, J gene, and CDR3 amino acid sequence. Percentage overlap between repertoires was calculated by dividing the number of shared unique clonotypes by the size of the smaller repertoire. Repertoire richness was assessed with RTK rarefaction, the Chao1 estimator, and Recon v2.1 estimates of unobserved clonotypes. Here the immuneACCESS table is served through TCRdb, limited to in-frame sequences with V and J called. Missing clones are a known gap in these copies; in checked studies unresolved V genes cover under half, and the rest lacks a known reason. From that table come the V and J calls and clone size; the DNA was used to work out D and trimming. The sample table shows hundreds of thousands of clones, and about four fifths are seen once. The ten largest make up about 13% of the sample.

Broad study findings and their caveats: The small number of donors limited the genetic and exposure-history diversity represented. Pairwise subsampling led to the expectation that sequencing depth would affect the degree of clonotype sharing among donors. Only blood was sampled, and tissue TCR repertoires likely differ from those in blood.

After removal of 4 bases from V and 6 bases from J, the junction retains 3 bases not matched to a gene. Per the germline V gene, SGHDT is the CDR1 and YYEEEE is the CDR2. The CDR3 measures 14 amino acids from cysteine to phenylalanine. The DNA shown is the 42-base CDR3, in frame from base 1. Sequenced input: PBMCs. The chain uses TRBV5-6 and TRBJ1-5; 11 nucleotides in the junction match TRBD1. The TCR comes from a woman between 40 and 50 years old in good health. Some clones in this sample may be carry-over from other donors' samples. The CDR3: CASSQGQGVQPQHF. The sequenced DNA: TGTGCCAGCAGCCAGGGACAGGGGGTTCAGCCCCAGCATTTT.